This T cell receptor (beta chain) was captured by sequencing in a study of post-analysis software for immune sequencing data (dated by TCRdb to between 2015 and 2017). Background on the whole study: Recorded disease courses included relapsing-remitting, secondary progressive and progressive-relapsing multiple sclerosis, with some patients lacking subtype annotation. The multiple sclerosis patient repertoires were compared with ten to eleven previously published healthy control repertoires from donors aged about 6 to 28 years. A subset of samples was prepared in parallel using single-end sample barcoding, then pooled and co-amplified after Illumina adapter ligation. Overall study outcomes, separate from this receptor: Four or five TRBV segments, including TRBV5-6, TRBV5-1 and TRBV20-1, were significantly more frequent in patients than controls. Strong co-clustering of samples prepared in the same batch was shown by direct clustering with F measure, prompting a batch-effect correction. The multiple sclerosis patient group was slightly younger than the control group. Compared with controls, multiple sclerosis patients had significantly lower normalized Chao1 diversity, a finding suggesting substantial peripheral T-cell clonal expansion.

The CDR3 goes from the cysteine to the phenylalanine over 18 residues. The DNA shown is the 54-base CDR3, in frame from base 1. V is cut back by 8 bases and J by 5 bases, with 18 bases in the junction unmatched. For CDR1 and CDR2, the germline V gene lists SGHRS and YFSETQ. Library preparation was by PCR. Sequencing relied on an Illumina HiSeq 2500. Unique molecular identifiers were incorporated into TCR beta cDNA libraries to reduce PCR and sequencing biases. Every 1 to 10 million input T cells yielded roughly 0.5 million cDNA molecules, meaning each molecule approximated one T cell. The patient libraries were prepared and sequenced using the same protocol as the earlier healthy control dataset. Samples belonging to the same batch were prepared together, multiplexed and sequenced on a shared HiSeq lane. Per the source publication's procedure: Raw barcoded reads were processed with MIGEC, and single-read molecular identifier groups were discarded before consensus assembly and CDR3 extraction. VDJtools was used for post-analysis of the clonotype tables, with diversity normalized by down-sampling every dataset to the smallest sample size. In repertoire overlap clustering, CDR3 amino acid sequences, but not nucleotide sequences, were matched to correct batch-related cross-sample contamination. TCRdb's own reprocessing of the public reads used fastp at Q25 and MiXCR and kept productive beta chains. For every CDR3 protein sequence, its rows merge into one entry that carries the most common genes and DNA. These V and J calls derive from TCRdb rather than the authors' analysis. This sample is represented by 650,000 to 900,000 distinct CDR3 sequences; around 42% of them were singletons. Together, the top ten hold just under 5% of the sample.

This clonotype was found a few times. Its antigen remains undetermined. No quality values exist for individual bases; no much larger clone is one base distant. To demonstrate the VDJtools post-analysis software, the study profiled TCR beta repertoires from the peripheral blood of about a dozen young patients with multiple sclerosis. The multiple sclerosis patients were children and adolescents ranging in age from about 6 to 17 years. In this chain, TRBV5-1 is recombined with TRBJ2-1; TRBD2 matches 11 bases in the middle. The source is a girl aged 10-17 years with multiple sclerosis. Sequenced material: blood. CDR3 loop: CASFSISDIAGGDNEQFF. The DNA reads TGCGCCAGTTTCAGCATATCGGACATAGCGGGAGGGGACAATGAGCAGTTCTTC.